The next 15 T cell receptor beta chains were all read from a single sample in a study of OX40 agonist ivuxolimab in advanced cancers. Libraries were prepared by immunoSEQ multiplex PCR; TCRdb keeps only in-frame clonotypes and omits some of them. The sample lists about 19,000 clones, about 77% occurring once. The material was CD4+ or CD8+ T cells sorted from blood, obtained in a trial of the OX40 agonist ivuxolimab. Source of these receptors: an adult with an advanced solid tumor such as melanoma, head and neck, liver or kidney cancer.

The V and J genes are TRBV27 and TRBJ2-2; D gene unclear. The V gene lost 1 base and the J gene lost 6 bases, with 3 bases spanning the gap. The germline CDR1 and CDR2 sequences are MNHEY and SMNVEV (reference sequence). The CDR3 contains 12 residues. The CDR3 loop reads CASSLLPGELFF. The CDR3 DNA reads TGTGCCAGCAGTTTATTACCCGGGGAGCTGTTTTTT.

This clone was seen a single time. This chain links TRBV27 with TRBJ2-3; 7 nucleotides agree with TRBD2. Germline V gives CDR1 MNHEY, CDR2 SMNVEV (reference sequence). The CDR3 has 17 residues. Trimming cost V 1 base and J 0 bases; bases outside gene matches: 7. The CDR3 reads CASSLWASGISTDTQYF. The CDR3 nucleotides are TGTGCCAGCAGTTTATGGGCTAGCGGAATTAGCACAGATACGCAGTATTTT.

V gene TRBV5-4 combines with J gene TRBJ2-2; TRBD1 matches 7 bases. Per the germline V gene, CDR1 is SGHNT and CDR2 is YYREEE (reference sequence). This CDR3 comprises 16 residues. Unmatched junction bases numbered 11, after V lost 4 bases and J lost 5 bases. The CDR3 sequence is CASSPSDRVGTGELFF. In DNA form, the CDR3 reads TGTGCCAGCAGCCCAAGTGACAGGGTGGGGACCGGGGAGCTGTTTTTT.

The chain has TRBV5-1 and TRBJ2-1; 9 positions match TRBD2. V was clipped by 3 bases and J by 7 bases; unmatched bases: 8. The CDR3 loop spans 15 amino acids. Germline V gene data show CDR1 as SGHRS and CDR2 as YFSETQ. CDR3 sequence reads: CASSSGLARWNEQFF. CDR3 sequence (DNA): TGCGCCAGCAGCTCCGGACTAGCGAGGTGGAATGAGCAGTTCTTC.

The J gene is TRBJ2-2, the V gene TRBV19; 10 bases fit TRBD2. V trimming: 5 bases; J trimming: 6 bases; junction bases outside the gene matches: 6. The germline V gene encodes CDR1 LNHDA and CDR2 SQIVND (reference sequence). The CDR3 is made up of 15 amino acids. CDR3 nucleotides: TGTGCCAGTAGTTACCTAGCGGGAGTTTCCGGGGAGCTGTTTTTT. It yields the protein CASSYLAGVSGELFF.

The CDR3 sequence: CASSFGTGDYEQYF. The CDR3 DNA reads TGTGCCAGTAGTTTCGGGACAGGGGACTACGAGCAGTACTTC. The chain uses TRBV19 and TRBJ2-7; 10 bases are a match to TRBD1. Germline values: CDR1 LNHDA, CDR2 SQIVND (reference sequence). CDR3 size: 14 residues. V trimming: 5 bases; J trimming: 3 bases; junction bases outside the gene matches: 4.

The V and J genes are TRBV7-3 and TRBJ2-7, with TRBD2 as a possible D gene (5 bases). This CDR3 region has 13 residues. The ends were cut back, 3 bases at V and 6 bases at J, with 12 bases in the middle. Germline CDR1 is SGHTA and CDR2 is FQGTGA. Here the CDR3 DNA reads TGTGCCAGCAGCTTCCCCAGCGAGGGCGAGCAGTACTTC. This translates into CASSFPSEGEQYF.

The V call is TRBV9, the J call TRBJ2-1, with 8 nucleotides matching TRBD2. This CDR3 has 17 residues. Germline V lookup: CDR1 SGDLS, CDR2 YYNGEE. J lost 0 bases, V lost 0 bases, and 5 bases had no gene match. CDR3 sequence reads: CASSVDLAGPSYNEQFF. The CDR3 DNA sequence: TGTGCCAGCAGCGTAGATCTAGCGGGTCCCTCCTACAATGAGCAGTTCTTC.

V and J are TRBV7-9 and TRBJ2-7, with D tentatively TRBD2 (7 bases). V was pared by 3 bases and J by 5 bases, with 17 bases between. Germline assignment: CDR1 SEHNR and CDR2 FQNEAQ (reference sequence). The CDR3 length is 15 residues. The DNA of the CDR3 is TGTGCCAGCAGCTTTGACGGAGGGGGAGGGCACGAGCAGTACTTC. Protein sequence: CASSFDGGGGHEQYF. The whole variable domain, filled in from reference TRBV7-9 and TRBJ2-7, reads DTGVSQNPRHKITKRGQNVTFRCDPISEHNRLYWYRQTLGQGPEFLTYFQNEAQLEKSRLLSDRFSAERPKGSFSTLEIQRTEQGDSAMYLCASSFDGGGGHEQYFGPGTRLTVT.

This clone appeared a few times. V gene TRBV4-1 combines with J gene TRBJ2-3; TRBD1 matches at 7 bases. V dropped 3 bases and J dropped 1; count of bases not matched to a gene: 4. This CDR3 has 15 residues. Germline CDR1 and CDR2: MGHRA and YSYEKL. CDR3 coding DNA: TGCGCCAGCAGCCAGAGGACAGGAGGCACAGATACGCAGTATTTT. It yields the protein CASSQRTGGTDTQYF.

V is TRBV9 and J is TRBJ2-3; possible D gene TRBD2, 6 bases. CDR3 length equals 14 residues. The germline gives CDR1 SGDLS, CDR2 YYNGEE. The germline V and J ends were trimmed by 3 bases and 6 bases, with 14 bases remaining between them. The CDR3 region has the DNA TGTGCCAGCAGCGGGGGAAGAGCGGGTGATACGCAGTATTTT. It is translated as CASSGGRAGDTQYF.

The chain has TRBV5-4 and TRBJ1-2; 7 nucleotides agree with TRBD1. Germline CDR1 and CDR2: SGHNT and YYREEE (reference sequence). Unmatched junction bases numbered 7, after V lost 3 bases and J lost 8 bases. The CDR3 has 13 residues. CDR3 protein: CASSSPDREGYTF. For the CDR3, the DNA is TGTGCCAGCAGCTCCCCTGACAGGGAAGGCTACACCTTC.

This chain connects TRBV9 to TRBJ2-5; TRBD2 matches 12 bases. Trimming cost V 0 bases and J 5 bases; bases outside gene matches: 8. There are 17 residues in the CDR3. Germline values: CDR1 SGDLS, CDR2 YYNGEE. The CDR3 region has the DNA TGTGCCAGCAGCGTAGGGGCGACTAGCGGGAGTACGGAGACCCAGTACTTC. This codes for CASSVGATSGSTETQYF.

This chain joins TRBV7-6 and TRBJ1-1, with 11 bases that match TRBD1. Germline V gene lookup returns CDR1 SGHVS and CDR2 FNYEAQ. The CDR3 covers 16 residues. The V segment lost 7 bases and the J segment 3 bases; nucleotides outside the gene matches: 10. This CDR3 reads CASIPGKGQGDTEAFF. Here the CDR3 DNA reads TGTGCCAGCATCCCTGGGAAGGGACAGGGGGACACTGAAGCTTTCTTT.

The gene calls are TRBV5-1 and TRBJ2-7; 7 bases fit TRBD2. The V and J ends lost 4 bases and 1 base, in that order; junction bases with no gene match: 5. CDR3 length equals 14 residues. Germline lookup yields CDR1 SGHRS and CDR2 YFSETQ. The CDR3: CASSDGGGSYEQYF. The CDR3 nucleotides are TGCGCCAGCAGCGACGGGGGAGGGTCCTACGAGCAGTACTTC. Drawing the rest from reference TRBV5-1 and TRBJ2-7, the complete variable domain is KAGVTQTPRYLIKTRGQQVTLSCSPISGHRSVSWYQQTPGQGLQFLFEYFSETQRNKGNFPGRFSGRQFSNSRSEMNVSTLELGDSALYLCASSDGGGSYEQYFGPGTRLTVT.